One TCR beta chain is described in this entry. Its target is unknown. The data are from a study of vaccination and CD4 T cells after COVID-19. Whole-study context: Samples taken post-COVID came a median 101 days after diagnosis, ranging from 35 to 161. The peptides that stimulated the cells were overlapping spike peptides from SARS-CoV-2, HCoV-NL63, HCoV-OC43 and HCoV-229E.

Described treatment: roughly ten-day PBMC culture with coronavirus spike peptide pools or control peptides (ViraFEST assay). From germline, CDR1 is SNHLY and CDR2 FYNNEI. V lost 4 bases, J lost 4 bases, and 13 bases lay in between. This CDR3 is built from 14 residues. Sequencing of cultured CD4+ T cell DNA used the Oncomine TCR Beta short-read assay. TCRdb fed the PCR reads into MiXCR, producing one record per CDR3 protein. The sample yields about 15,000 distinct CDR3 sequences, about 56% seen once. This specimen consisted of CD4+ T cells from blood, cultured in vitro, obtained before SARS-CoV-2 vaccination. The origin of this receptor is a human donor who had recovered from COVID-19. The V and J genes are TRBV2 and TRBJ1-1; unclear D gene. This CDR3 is CASSVSDVGTEAFF. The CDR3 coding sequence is TGTGCCAGCAGTGTAAGCGACGTGGGCACTGAAGCTTTCTTT. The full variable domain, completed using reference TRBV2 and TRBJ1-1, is EPEVTQTPSHQVTQMGQEVILRCVPISNHLYFYWYRQILGQKVEFLVSFYNNEISEKSEIFDDQFSVERPDGSNFTLKIRSTKLEDSAMYFCASSVSDVGTEAFFGQGTRLTVV.